The source of this T cell receptor beta chain is a study of cytomegalovirus exposure and HLA in healthy donors. Between the trimmed V and J ends, which lost 3 bases and 8 bases, there was a span of 7 bases. This CDR3 contains 12 residues. The germline V gene has CDR1 MDHEN and CDR2 SYDVKM. Study-wide results and limits: TCR beta sequences reportedly predicted most subjects' HLA-A and HLA-B alleles accurately. Specific recognition of CMV antigens was confirmed in vitro for three chains (all CMV-associated).

Comment on this clone: Its cognate antigen is unknown.

Both 60 Vbeta primers and 13 Jbeta primers went into the PCR. The protocol was immunoSEQ multiplex PCR, while the TCRdb copy is restricted to in-frame clones and leaves out a portion. The table includes 200,000 to 300,000 clones, roughly 85% detected once. Each of the donors was a healthy bone marrow donor. The chain is built from TRBV28 and TRBJ1-4, with D perhaps matching TRBD1 (6 bases). Sequencing used PBMCs. This clonotype originated in a girl aged 2-10 years in good health and CMV-seronegative. CDR3 amino acids: CASSLRGEKLFF. The DNA of the CDR3 is TGTGCCAGCAGTTTGAGGGGGGAAAAACTGTTTTTT.